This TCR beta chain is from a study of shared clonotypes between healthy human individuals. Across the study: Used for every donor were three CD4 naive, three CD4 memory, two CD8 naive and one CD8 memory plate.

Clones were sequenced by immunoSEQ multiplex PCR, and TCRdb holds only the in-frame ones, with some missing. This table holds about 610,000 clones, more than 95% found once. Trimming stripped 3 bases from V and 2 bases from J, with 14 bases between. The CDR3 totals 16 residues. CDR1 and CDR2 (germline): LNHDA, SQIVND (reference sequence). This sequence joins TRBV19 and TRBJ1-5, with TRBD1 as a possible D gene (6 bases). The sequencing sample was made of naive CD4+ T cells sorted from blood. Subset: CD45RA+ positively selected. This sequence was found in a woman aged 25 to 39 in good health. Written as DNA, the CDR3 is TGTGCCAGTAGTATGACCACAGGGCTCGGCAATCAGCCCCAGCATTTT. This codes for CASSMTTGLGNQPQHF.